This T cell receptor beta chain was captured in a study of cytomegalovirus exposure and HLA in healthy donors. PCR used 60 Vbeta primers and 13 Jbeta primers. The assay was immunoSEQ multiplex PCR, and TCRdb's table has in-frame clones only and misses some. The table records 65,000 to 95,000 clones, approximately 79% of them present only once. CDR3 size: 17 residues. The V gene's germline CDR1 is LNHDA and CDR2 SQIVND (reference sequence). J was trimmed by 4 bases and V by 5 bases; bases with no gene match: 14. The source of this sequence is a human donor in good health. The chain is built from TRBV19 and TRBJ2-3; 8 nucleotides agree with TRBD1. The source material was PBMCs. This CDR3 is CASSFPYRDRSPDTQYF. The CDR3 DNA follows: TGTGCCAGTAGTTTTCCTTACCGGGACAGGAGCCCAGATACGCAGTATTTT.